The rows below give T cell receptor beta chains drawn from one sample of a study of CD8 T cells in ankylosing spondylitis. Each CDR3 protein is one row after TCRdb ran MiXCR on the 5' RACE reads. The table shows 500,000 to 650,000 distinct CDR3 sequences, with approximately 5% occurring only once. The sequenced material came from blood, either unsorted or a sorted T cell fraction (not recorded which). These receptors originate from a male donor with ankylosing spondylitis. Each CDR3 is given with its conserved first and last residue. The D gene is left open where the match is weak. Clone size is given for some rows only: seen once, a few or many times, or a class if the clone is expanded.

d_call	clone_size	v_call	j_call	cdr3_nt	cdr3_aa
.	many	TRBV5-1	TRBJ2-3	TGCGCCTCAACGGCGGTTGGCGCCTTCACAGATACGCAGTATTTT	CASTAVGAFTDTQYF
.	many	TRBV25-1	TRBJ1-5	TGTGCCAGCAGTTCTGTAGGGTCCAATCAGCCCCAGCATTTT	CASSSVGSNQPQHF
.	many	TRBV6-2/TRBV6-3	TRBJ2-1	TGTGCCAGCAGCCTTACTAGAAGCGATGAGCAGTTCTTC	CASSLTRSDEQFF
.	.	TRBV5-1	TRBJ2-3	TGCGCCAGCAGCTTGGGCTGGGGAGAGGGCACAGATACGCAGTATTTT	CASSLGWGEGTDTQYF
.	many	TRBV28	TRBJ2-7	TGTGCCAGCAGTTCCGCCCGACAGGCGGCCTACGAGCAGTACTTC	CASSSARQAAYEQYF
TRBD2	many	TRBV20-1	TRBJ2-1	TGCAGTGCTAGGACTAGCGGGGGCCACAATGAGCAGTTCTTC	CSARTSGGHNEQFF
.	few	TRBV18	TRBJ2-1	TGTGCCAGCTCACCGGCATACCGCCAGTCCAATGAGCAGTTCTTC	CASSPAYRQSNEQFF
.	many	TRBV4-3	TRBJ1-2	TGCGCCAGCAGCCAAGAATCGCGAAGTAACTATGGCTACACCTTC	CASSQESRSNYGYTF
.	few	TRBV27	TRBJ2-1	TGTGCCAGCAGTTTATTTCCCAACTACAATGAGCAGTTCTTC	CASSLFPNYNEQFF
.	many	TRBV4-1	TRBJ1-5	TGCGCCAGCAGCCAAGAAAGGGATCAGCCCCAGCATTTT	CASSQERDQPQHF
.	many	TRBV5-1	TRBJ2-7	TGCGCCAGCAGCTTGTCAGGGGGGCAGACCGAGCAGTACTTC	CASSLSGGQTEQYF
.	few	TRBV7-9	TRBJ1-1	TGTGCCAGCAGCCGTAGGGTGAACACTGAAGCTTTCTTT	CASSRRVNTEAFF
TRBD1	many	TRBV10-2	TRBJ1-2	TGCGCCAGCAGTGACGGGACAGGAGAGGTCTATGGCTACACCTTC	CASSDGTGEVYGYTF
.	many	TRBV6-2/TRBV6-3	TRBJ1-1	TGTGCCAGCAGTTACCTGGGCATCGAACGCACTGAAGCTTTCTTT	CASSYLGIERTEAFF
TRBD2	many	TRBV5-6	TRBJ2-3	TGTGCCAGCAGCTTGGCTGCGGGAGGCGTAGTAGGCACAGATACGCAGTATTTT	CASSLAAGGVVGTDTQYF
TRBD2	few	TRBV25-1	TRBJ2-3	TGTGCCAGCAGTTTCCTGACTAGCCCAGATACGCAGTATTTT	CASSFLTSPDTQYF
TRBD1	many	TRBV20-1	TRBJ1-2	TGCAGTGCTAGTCAACCCGACAGGGTCTGGGACTACACCTTC	CSASQPDRVWDYTF
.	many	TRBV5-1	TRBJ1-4	TGCGCCAGCAGCCCGATGGGCACGGGTGAAAAACTGTTTTTT	CASSPMGTGEKLFF
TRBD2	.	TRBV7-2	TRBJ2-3	TGTGCCAGCAGTTTGTTTCAGGGACTAGCAACAGATACGCAGTATTTT	CASSLFQGLATDTQYF
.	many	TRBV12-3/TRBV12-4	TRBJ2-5	TGTGCCAGCAGTGGGGTTTATAATGGGGGTACGATCAAAGAGACCCAGTACTTC	CASSGVYNGGTIKETQYF
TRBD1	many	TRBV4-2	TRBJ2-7	TGTGCCAGCAGCCAGATCCAGGGGGTATCCTCCTACGAGCAGTACTTC	CASSQIQGVSSYEQYF
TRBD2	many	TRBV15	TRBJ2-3	TGTGCCACCAGCCCCGGGGGGGATCTCACAGATACGCAGTATTTT	CATSPGGDLTDTQYF
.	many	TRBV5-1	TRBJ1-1	TGCGCCAGCAGCTTCAGGGTCCCTAACACTGAAGCTTTCTTT	CASSFRVPNTEAFF
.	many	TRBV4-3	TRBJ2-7	TGCGCCAGCAGCCAAGAGATATGGCAGAGCGGACCCTACGAGCAGTACTTC	CASSQEIWQSGPYEQYF
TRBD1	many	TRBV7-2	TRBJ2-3	TGTGCCAGCAGCTTTAGGACAGGAGGCACAGATACGCAGTATTTT	CASSFRTGGTDTQYF
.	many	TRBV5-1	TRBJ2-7	TGCGCCAGCTCCGACGGATTCCGCTCCTACGAGCAGTACTTC	CASSDGFRSYEQYF
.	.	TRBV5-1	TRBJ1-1	TGCGCCAGCAGCCTCAGGGACGTGAGCACTGAAGCTTTCTTT	CASSLRDVSTEAFF